The source of this TCR beta chain is a study of cytomegalovirus exposure and HLA in healthy donors. Study outcomes and limitations: Some TCR beta chains (more than 150 of them) were listed as cytomegalovirus-associated.

Of note for this clone: Its antigen is unknown.

CDR1 and CDR2 from the germline V gene are MNHEY and SVGAGI. The trim removed 2 bases at V and 4 bases at J, leaving 5 bases unmatched. This CDR3 is 15 amino acids long. PCR amplification relied on 60 Vbeta primers (plus 13 Jbeta primers). TCRdb's table, derived via immunoSEQ multiplex PCR, lists solely in-frame clones and lacks some. This table has 180,000 or so clones, about 82% appearing once. V gene TRBV6-5 combines with J gene TRBJ2-1; 7 bases map to TRBD1. Source material: PBMCs. This TCR derives from a female donor in good health and CMV-seronegative. CDR3 region: CASSYEQGPYNEQFF. The CDR3 DNA is TGTGCCAGCAGTTACGAACAGGGGCCGTACAATGAGCAGTTCTTC.